One sample yielded the 4 T cell receptor beta chains listed below, sequenced in a study of tumor-infiltrating lymphocytes in oesophageal squamous cell carcinoma. From the PCR reads, TCRdb called clonotypes with MiXCR, one entry per CDR3 protein. Among approximately 10,000 distinct CDR3 sequences listed, around 53% were seen once. The sample comprised esophageal tumor tissue. Receptors originate from a female donor with esophageal squamous cell carcinoma.

This clonotype has a single count. J is TRBJ1-3 and V is TRBV11-1, with D maybe TRBD1 (5 bases). Germline CDR1 and CDR2: SGHAT and FQDESV (reference sequence). With 3 bases removed from V and 4 bases from J, the gap between germline ends came to 7 bases. The CDR3 consists of 13 residues. The CDR3 region is CASSLTAGNTIYF. In DNA form, the CDR3 reads TGTGCCAGCAGCTTGACAGCCGGAAACACCATATATTTT.

The chain uses TRBV28 and TRBJ2-1; either TRBD1 or TRBD2 may fit D (5 bases each). The J call may be faulty, since TRBJ2-5 better matches the DNA end. The CDR3 has 12 residues. Germline loops: CDR1 MDHEN, CDR2 SYDVKM. The CDR3 reads CASKGSAETQYF. The CDR3, as DNA: TGTGCCAGCAAGGGGAGCGCGGAGACCCAGTACTTC.

The chain uses TRBV28 and TRBJ2-3, with D uncertain. TRBJ2-5 explains the end of the DNA better; the J call may be wrong. The CDR3 is made up of 15 amino acids. CDR1 is MDHEN and CDR2 is SYDVKM in the germline V gene. The CDR3 reads CASSPLLKSQETQYF. The CDR3 DNA is TGTGCCAGCAGTCCCCTCCTTAAGTCCCAAGAGACCCAGTACTTC.

This clonotype was recorded only once. The rearrangement uses TRBV28 and TRBJ2-5; weak D call: TRBD1 (5 bases). Gene TRBJ2-7 matches the end of the DNA better, so the J call may be wrong. Germline-derived CDR1 and CDR2 are MDHEN and SYDVKM. CDR3 length: 13 amino acids. The CDR3 DNA reads as TGTGCCAGCAGTTTAGACAGTACCTACGAGCAGTACTTC. Translation gives CASSLDSTYEQYF.